This TCR beta chain was recorded in a study of blood T cell repertoires in COVID-19. The V segment lost 3 bases and the J segment 2 bases; nucleotides outside the gene matches: 1. The CDR3 extends over 14 amino acids. The germline V gene encodes CDR1 MDHEN and CDR2 SYDVKM. TCRdb keeps only in-frame clones here, not all; method: immunoSEQ multiplex PCR. The data hold around 450,000 clones, with approximately 90% observed a single time. Cohort 3 donors counted as recovered after two negative PCRs, clearance, or resolved symptoms. The specimen sequenced was PBMCs or T cells enriched from blood (not recorded which). V and J are TRBV28 and TRBJ2-7, with 10 bases fitting TRBD1. This clonotype was obtained from a woman between 18 and 29 years old who had recovered from COVID-19. In nucleotides, the CDR3 is TGTGCCAGCAGTTTGGGGACAGGGGCCTACGAGCAGTACTTC. This codes for CASSLGTGAYEQYF.